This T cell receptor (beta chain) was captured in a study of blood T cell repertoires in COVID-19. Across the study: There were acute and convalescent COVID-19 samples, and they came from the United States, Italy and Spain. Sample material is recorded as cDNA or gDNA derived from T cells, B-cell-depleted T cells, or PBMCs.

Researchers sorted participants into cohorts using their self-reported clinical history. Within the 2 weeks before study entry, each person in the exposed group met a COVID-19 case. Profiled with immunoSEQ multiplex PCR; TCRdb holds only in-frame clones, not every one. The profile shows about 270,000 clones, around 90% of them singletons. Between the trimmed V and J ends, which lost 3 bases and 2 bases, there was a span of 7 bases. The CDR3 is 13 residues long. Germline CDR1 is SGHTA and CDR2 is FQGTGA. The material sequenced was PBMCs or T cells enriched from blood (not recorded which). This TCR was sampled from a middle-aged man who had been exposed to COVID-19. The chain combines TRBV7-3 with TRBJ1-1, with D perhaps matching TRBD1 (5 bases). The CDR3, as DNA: TGTGCCAGCAGCTTGACAGACAACACTGAAGCTTTCTTT. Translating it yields CASSLTDNTEAFF.